These 3 T cell receptor beta chains share one sample of origin, sequenced in a study of cytomegalovirus exposure and HLA in healthy donors. With 60 Vbeta and 13 Jbeta primers, the PCR was carried out. Data came from immunoSEQ multiplex PCR; TCRdb stores just in-frame clones and leaves some out. The sample includes 150,000 to 200,000 clones, roughly 79% of them seen just once. Sequencing used PBMCs. These receptors were taken from a woman between 45 and 60 years old in good health and CMV-seropositive.

The chain employs TRBV4-2 and TRBJ1-2, with TRBD1 as a possible D gene (5 bases). The V end lost 0 bases, the J end lost 4 bases, and 9 bases lay between the germline ends. The CDR3 extends over 14 amino acids. Germline V gives CDR1 LGHNA, CDR2 YNFKEQ. The CDR3 protein is CASSQDRGSYGYTF. The CDR3, as DNA: TGTGCCAGCAGCCAAGATCGGGGGTCCTATGGCTACACCTTC.

J is TRBJ1-4 and V is TRBV5-6; 8 positions match TRBD1. The CDR3 covers 14 residues. Germline V CDR1 and CDR2: SGHDT, YYEEEE. The ends lost 4 bases at V and 5 bases at J; junction bases unmatched: 4. CDR3 in amino acids: CASSLRTGNEKLFF. DNA of the CDR3: TGTGCCAGCAGCCTGAGGACAGGGAATGAAAAACTGTTTTTT.

The chain links TRBV28 to TRBJ2-7; 7 nucleotides agree with TRBD1. Germline-derived CDR1 and CDR2 are MDHEN and SYDVKM. Trimming cost V 6 bases and J 5 bases; bases outside gene matches: 13. The length of the CDR3 is 15 residues. CDR3 residues: CASRQTGTAMNEQYF. The CDR3 region has the DNA TGTGCCAGCAGGCAAACCGGGACAGCGATGAACGAGCAGTACTTC.